The TCR beta chain under discussion was sequenced for a study of cytomegalovirus exposure and HLA in healthy donors. Overall study results and limits: Follow-up analysis found HLA locus-dependent TCR association rates, highest for DRB1 and lowest for HLA-C.

In regard to this clone: The antigen remains unidentified.

Vbeta (60) and Jbeta (13) primers were used in the PCR. Methods used by the authors: A follow-up analysis tallied around 80 million unique TCR beta chains, about 11 million shared. The assay was immunoSEQ multiplex PCR, and TCRdb's table has in-frame clones only and misses some. V and J calls and clone size come straight from that table; D and trimming were deduced from the DNA. The repertoire holds about 190,000 clones, with approximately 75% as singletons. Germline V CDR1 and CDR2: SGHRS, YFSETQ. The CDR3 spans 14 residues. V gave up 0 bases and J gave up 5 bases, with 8 bases separating them. The chain uses TRBV5-1 and TRBJ1-4; D uncertain. The clonotype comes from a man aged 25-45 years in good health and CMV-seropositive. The sequencing sample was made of PBMCs. In DNA form, the CDR3 reads TGCGCCAGCAGCTTGGCCGGGAACAATGAAAAACTGTTTTTT. It specifies CASSLAGNNEKLFF.